The present TCR beta chain was sequenced within a study of HIV-infected patients and healthy controls. The study's findings and limits: Healthy control repertoires had roughly threefold more distinct CDR3s than untreated HIV+ repertoires, and higher Shannon diversity.

Comments on this clonotype: Its specificity is unknown.

Around 500 ng RNA was reverse transcribed with alpha and beta constant-region primers. Separate chain-specific third strand synthesis with multiplexing indices produced the alpha and beta libraries. TCRdb recomputed calls from the 5' RACE reads with MiXCR, one row per CDR3 protein. The sample yields about 5,500 distinct CDR3 sequences, over 8% seen once. Germline CDR1 is PRHDT and CDR2 is FYEKMQ (reference sequence). The CDR3 runs 15 residues. After removal of 5 bases from V and 4 bases from J, the junction contained 8 bases not matched to a gene. Antiretroviral therapy had run roughly three months, about 14 weeks, before follow-up blood collection. All unsorted peripheral T cells were captured because whole blood was used without fractionation. RNA came from 2 to 2.5 ml of peripheral blood.

The V call is TRBV13, the J call TRBJ2-5, with 9 nucleotides matching TRBD1. The TCR sequence derives from an adult with HIV infection. The sample in question was blood, obtained during antiretroviral therapy. CDR3 region: CASSPPGQGGETQYF. Here the CDR3 DNA reads TGTGCCAGCAGCCCACCGGGACAGGGAGGAGAGACCCAGTACTTC.